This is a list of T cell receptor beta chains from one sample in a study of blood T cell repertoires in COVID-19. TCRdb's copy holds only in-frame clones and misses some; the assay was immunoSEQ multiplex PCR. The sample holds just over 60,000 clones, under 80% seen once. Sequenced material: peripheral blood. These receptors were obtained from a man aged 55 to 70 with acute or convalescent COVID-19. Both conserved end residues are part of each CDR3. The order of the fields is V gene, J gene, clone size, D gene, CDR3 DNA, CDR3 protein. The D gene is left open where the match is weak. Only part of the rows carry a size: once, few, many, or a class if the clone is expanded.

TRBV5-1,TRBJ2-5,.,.,TGCGCCAGCAGCTTTCAGGTGCTGGAGACCCAGTACTTC,CASSFQVLETQYF
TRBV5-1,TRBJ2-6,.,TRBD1,TGCGCCAGCAGCTTTTCCGGGACAGGGGCCATCTCTGGGGCCAACGTCCTGACTTTC,CASSFSGTGAISGANVLTF
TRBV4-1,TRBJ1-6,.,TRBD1,TGCGCCAGCAGCCAGGTCGGACAGGGGGCTAGATCACCCCTCCACTTT,CASSQVGQGARSPLHF
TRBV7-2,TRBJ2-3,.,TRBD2,TGTGCCAGCAGCTTAAGTAGCGGGAGCGGCACAGATACGCAGTATTTT,CASSLSSGSGTDTQYF
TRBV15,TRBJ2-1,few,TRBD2,TGTGCCACCAGCAGAGATACCGCGGGAGGGTACGATGAGCAGTTCTTC,CATSRDTAGGYDEQFF
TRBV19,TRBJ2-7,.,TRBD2,TGTGCCAGTAGGCCGGGACTAGCGGGACCCTACGAGCAGTACTTC,CASRPGLAGPYEQYF
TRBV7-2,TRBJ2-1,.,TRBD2,TGTGCCACCTTTTCAGCGGGAGGGCTAAGGTCCTACAATGAGCAGTTCTTC,CATFSAGGLRSYNEQFF
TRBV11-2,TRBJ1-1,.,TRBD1,TGTGCCAGCAGCACCCCGGGACAGGGGGTTAGGACTGAAGCTTTCTTT,CASSTPGQGVRTEAFF
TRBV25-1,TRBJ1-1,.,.,TGTGCCAGCAGTGAATATGAGCACGGACAGAACACTGAAGCTTTCTTT,CASSEYEHGQNTEAFF
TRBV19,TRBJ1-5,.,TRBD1,TGTGCCAGTAGCTCGGGGACAGGGAGAAGCAATCAGCCCCAGCATTTT,CASSSGTGRSNQPQHF
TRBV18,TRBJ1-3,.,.,TGTGCCAGCACCCTGACACTTGCCACCGCTGGAAACACCATATATTTT,CASTLTLATAGNTIYF
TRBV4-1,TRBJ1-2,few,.,TGCGCCAGCAGCCAATTTGGACAGCCCCATGGCTACACCTTC,CASSQFGQPHGYTF
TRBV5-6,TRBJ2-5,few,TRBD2,TGTGCCAGCAGCCCTCAACCGGGGGGGCAAGAGACCCAGTACTTC,CASSPQPGGQETQYF
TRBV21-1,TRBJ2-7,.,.,TGTGCCAGCAGTGGGGGGATGGGGAGCTCCTACGAGCAGTACTTC,CASSGGMGSSYEQYF
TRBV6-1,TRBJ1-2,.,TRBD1,TGTGCCAGCAGTGAAGTGGGGGACAGGGCTGGCTACACCTTC,CASSEVGDRAGYTF
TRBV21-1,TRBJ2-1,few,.,TGTGCCAGCAGCAAAGTAAAGCGGACTAGCGGGACCTTCCTAGACAATGAGCAGTTCTTC,CASSKVKRTSGTFLDNEQFF
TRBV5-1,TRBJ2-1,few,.,TGCGCCAGCAGGTTTAGCCAAGATGAGCAGTTCTTC,CASRFSQDEQFF
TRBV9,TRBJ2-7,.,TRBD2,TGTGCCAGCAGCGTAGGCGGGAGGGGTGAGCAGTACTTC,CASSVGGRGEQYF
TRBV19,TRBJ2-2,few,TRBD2,TGTGCCAGTTTAAGCGGGAGTGGCACCGGGGAGCTGTTTTTT,CASLSGSGTGELFF
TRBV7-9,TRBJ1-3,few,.,TGTGCCAGCAGCTTACAGACAAATGGAAACACCATATATTTT,CASSLQTNGNTIYF
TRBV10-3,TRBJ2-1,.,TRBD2,TGTGCCATCAGGAGACTAGCGAGGGAAAATGAGCAGTTCTTC,CAIRRLARENEQFF
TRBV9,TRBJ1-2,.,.,TGTGCCAGCAGCGTAGGAGTTTCTAACTATGGCTACACCTTC,CASSVGVSNYGYTF
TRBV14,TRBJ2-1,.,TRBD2,TGTGCCAGCAGCCCCTTAAAGGGACTAGCGGGATACTACAATGAGCAGTTCTTC,CASSPLKGLAGYYNEQFF
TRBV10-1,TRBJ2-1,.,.,TGCGCCAGCAGTGTAGGGCGGGTTGACAATGAGCAGTTCTTC,CASSVGRVDNEQFF
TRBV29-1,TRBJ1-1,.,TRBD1,TGCAGCGCACCGGGACAGGGGTACACTGAAGCTTTCTTT,CSAPGQGYTEAFF
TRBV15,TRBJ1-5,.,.,TGTGCCACCAGCAGAGAAGGGAGGGGCTCTTCTAACAATCAGCCCCAGCATTTT,CATSREGRGSSNNQPQHF
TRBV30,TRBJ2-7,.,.,TGTGCCTGGAGTGTAAGCCTAGCCTACGAGCAGTACTTC,CAWSVSLAYEQYF
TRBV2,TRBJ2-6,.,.,TGTGCCAGTGGTAGAAGCTCTGGGGCCAACGTCCTGACTTTC,CASGRSSGANVLTF
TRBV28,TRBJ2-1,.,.,TGTGCCAGTGGAGAACTAGATACCTACAATGAGCAGTTCTTC,CASGELDTYNEQFF
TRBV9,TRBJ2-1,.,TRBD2,TGTGCCAGCAGCGTAGGTATAGCGGGACACAATGAGCAGTTCTTC,CASSVGIAGHNEQFF
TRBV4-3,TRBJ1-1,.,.,TGCGCCAGCAGCCAACTCACCGGGGCTGAAGCTTTCTTT,CASSQLTGAEAFF
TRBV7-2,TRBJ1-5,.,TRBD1,TGTGCCAGCAGCATGGGACAGGGGAGACATCAGCCCCAGCATTTT,CASSMGQGRHQPQHF
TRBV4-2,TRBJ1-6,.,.,TGTGCCAGCAGCCAAGGTAGTCACAGAAATAATTCACCCCTCCACTTT,CASSQGSHRNNSPLHF
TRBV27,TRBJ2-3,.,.,TGTGCCAGCAGTTTGCGGGGCACAGATACGCAGTATTTT,CASSLRGTDTQYF
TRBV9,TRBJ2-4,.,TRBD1,TGTGCCAGCAGCGCCCAGGGGGACATTCAGTACTTC,CASSAQGDIQYF
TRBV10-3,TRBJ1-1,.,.,TGTGCCATCAGTGATCCCGATGCAGGCCCCGGCCTAGCTTTCTTT,CAISDPDAGPGLAFF
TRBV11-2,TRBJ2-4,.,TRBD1,TGTGCCAGCAGCTTAGGAGGACAGGGGGCGAGGAAAAACATTCAGTACTTC,CASSLGGQGARKNIQYF
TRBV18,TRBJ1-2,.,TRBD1,TGTGCCAGCTCACGGGACAGGGGGCTATCTGGCTACACCTTC,CASSRDRGLSGYTF
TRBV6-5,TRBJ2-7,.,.,TGTGCCAGCAGTTCGTCCGGGACAACCTACGAGCAGTACTTC,CASSSSGTTYEQYF
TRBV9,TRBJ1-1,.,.,TGTGCCAGCAGCCACGGAGTGGTAGACACTGAAGCTTTCTTT,CASSHGVVDTEAFF
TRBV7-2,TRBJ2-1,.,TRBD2,TGTGCCAGCAGCTTAGGCCCTAGCGGGATCTATGAGCAGTTCTTC,CASSLGPSGIYEQFF
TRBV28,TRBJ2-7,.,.,TGTGCCAGCAGTTTGAGTTCGGTCTACGAGCAGTACTTC,CASSLSSVYEQYF
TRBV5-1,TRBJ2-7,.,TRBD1,TGCGCCAGCAGCCGCGGGACAGGGAGATCCTACGAGCAGTACTTC,CASSRGTGRSYEQYF
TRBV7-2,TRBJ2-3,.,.,TGTGCCAGCAGCCGTTTTATGTCCACAGATACGCAGTATTTT,CASSRFMSTDTQYF
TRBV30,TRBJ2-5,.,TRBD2,TGTGCCTGGAGTGTAAAGAGTTCGGTAGCGGGAGAGACCCAGTACTTC,CAWSVKSSVAGETQYF
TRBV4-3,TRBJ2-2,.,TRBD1,TGCGCCAGCAGCCAAGATCTCAGGGGGTACACCGGGGAGCTGTTTTTT,CASSQDLRGYTGELFF
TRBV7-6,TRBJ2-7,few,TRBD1,TGTGCCAGCAGCTTACGTCACGGACAGGGCTACGAGCAGTACTTC,CASSLRHGQGYEQYF
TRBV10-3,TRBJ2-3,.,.,TGTGCCATCAGTGATCGGAACGCGGGGGCCATTTCTCAGTATTTT,CAISDRNAGAISQYF
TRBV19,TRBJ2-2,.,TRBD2,TGTGCCAGTAGTCCCATAGCGGGGTCGTACACCGGGGAGCTGTTTTTT,CASSPIAGSYTGELFF
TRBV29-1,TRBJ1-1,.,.,TGCAGCGTCGAGAGAGGGCAGGGGTTAAGGACTGAAGCTTTCTTT,CSVERGQGLRTEAFF
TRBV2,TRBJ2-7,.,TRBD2,TGTGCCAGCAGTGACGTAGCGGGAGGGTCGGGGCAGTACTTC,CASSDVAGGSGQYF
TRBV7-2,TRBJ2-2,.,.,TGTGCCAGCAGCTTAGTATCCGGGGCGAACACCGGGGAGCTGTTTTTT,CASSLVSGANTGELFF
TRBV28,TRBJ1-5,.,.,TGTGCCAGCAGTCTGAGGGGGTACAATCAGCCCCAGCATTTT,CASSLRGYNQPQHF
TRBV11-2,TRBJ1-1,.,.,TGTGCCAGCAGCTTAGACAGGGCGACTGAAGCTTTCTTT,CASSLDRATEAFF
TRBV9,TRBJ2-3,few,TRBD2,TGTGCCAGCAGCGTAGGGACTAGCGGGAGTACAGATACGCAGTATTTT,CASSVGTSGSTDTQYF
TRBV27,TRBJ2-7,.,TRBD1,TGTGCCAGCAGCCCGGACAGGCAGTACGAGCAGTACTTC,CASSPDRQYEQYF
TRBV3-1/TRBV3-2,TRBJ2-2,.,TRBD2,TGTGCCAGCAGCCCGCCGGGGGGCACCGGGGAGCTGTTTTTT,CASSPPGGTGELFF
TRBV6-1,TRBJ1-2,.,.,TGTGCCAGCAGTGAACAAGGGACATCCGGCTACACCTTC,CASSEQGTSGYTF
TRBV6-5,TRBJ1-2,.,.,TGTGCCAGCAGCCCCTCCGTAGGGGTGGATGGCTACACCTTC,CASSPSVGVDGYTF
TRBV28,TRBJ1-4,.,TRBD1,TGTGCCAGCAGTCCACCCGGGACAGAGAATGAAAAACTGTTTTTT,CASSPPGTENEKLFF